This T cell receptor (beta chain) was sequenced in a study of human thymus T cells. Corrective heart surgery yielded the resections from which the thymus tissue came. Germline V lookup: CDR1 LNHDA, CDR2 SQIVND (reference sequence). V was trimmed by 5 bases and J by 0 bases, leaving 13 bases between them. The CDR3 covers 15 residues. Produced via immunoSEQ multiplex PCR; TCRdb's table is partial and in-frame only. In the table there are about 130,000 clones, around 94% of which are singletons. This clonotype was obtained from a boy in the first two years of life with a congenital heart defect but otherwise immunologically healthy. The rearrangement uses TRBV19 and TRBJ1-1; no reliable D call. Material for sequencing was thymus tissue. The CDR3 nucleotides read TGTGCCAGTAGTGCCTTTGACCCTTTGAACACTGAAGCTTTCTTT. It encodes CASSAFDPLNTEAFF.